This T cell receptor beta chain was recovered during a study of T cells after yellow fever vaccination. Broader study findings: The bulk population could contribute abundant contaminating clonotypes to FACS-sorted repertoires.

TCRdb analysed the 5' RACE reads with MiXCR anew, one entry per CDR3 protein. The sample has about 350,000 distinct CDR3 sequences; roughly 7.5% are singletons. Points on this clonotype: Its target is unknown. Relative to the germline gene, one junction end is altered; a read error may explain this.

The CDR3 contains 13 residues. In germline, CDR1 is MNHNY, CDR2 SVGAGI (reference sequence). The source material was PBMCs, sampled approximately 40 days after the first yellow fever vaccination. The rearrangement uses TRBV6-6 and TRBJ2-4; 7 bases align to TRBD1. This TCR derives from a man aged 18 to 30 who received the YFV17D yellow fever vaccine. The CDR3 region is CARSSGQKNIQYF. CDR3 DNA: TGTGCCAGGAGTTCGGGACAGAAAAACATTCAGTACTTC.